A single sample gave rise to the 18 T cell receptor beta chains below, sequenced in a study of blood T cell repertoires in COVID-19. Assay: immunoSEQ multiplex PCR; the TCRdb copy retains only in-frame clones and omits some. Of about 170,000 clones in the sample, over 65% were seen once. Specimen: PBMCs or T cells enriched from blood (not recorded which). These receptors all come from a woman aged 45-65 years who had recovered from COVID-19.

J is TRBJ1-4 and V is TRBV5-1; weak D call: TRBD1 (5 bases). Germline V gene data show CDR1 as SGHRS and CDR2 as YFSETQ. V lost 4 bases and J 2 bases, leaving 15 bases between the germline ends. The CDR3 runs 16 residues. The CDR3 here is CASSHQGPGTNEKLFF. The CDR3 nucleotides are TGCGCCAGCAGCCACCAGGGTCCTGGGACTAATGAAAAACTGTTTTTT. Looking up the rest from reference TRBV5-1 and TRBJ1-4 gives the full variable domain: KAGVTQTPRYLIKTRGQQVTLSCSPISGHRSVSWYQQTPGQGLQFLFEYFSETQRNKGNFPGRFSGRQFSNSRSEMNVSTLELGDSALYLCASSHQGPGTNEKLFFGSGTQLSVL.

This clone has just a few counts. The chain employs TRBV28 and TRBJ2-3; tentative D call: TRBD2 (5 bases). Germline V CDR1 and CDR2: MDHEN, SYDVKM. V was clipped by 2 bases and J by 3 bases, with 12 bases between them. The CDR3 totals 15 residues. CDR3 region: CASSLGLTGTDTQYF. CDR3 in DNA: TGTGCCAGCAGTTTAGGGCTAACGGGGACAGATACGCAGTATTTT.

The chain couples TRBV6-5 to TRBJ2-7; 8 bases match TRBD1. Germline lookup yields CDR1 MNHEY and CDR2 SVGAGI. CDR3 length: 14 residues. The trim removed 5 bases at V and 4 bases at J, leaving 7 bases unmatched. The CDR3 spells CASSRGTGPYEQYV. Written as DNA, the CDR3 is TGTGCCAGCAGTCGTGGGACAGGCCCTTACGAGCAGTACGTC.

This clone was detected only a few times. The V call is TRBV18, the J call TRBJ1-5, with 8 nucleotides matching TRBD1. The germline V gene has CDR1 KGHSH and CDR2 LQKENI. CDR3 size: 16 residues. V trimming: 4 bases; J trimming: 5 bases; junction bases outside the gene matches: 10. The DNA of the CDR3 is TGTGCCAGCTCACGGGAGAGACAGGGGACGTATCAGCCCCAGCATTTT. As protein: CASSRERQGTYQPQHF.

The chain uses TRBV25-1 and TRBJ2-3; TRBD2 aligns across 8 bases. The ends lost 4 bases at V and 5 bases at J; junction bases unmatched: 2. Looked up from germline, CDR1 is MGHDK and CDR2 is SYGVNS. This CDR3 region has 13 residues. This CDR3 reads CASSVAGLDTQYF. The CDR3 nucleotides read TGTGCCAGCAGTGTAGCGGGGTTAGATACGCAGTATTTT.

The chain links TRBV28 to TRBJ1-4, with D possibly TRBD1 on 5 matching bases. CDR1 is MDHEN and CDR2 is SYDVKM in the germline V gene. Between the trimmed V and J ends, which lost 4 bases and 8 bases, there was a span of 17 bases. There are 15 residues in the CDR3. The CDR3 DNA is TGTGCCAGCAGTTCAGGGAGGGGATCGTGGGAAAAACTGTTTTTT. Its protein is CASSSGRGSWEKLFF.

The rearrangement links TRBV6-5 to TRBJ1-4; D not resolved. The V end was cut by 5 bases, the J end by 8 bases, with 9 bases between. Germline V gives CDR1 MNHEY, CDR2 SVGAGI. This CDR3 has 12 residues. DNA for the CDR3: TGTGCCAGCAGTCCCCTCGGGGAAAAACTGTTTTTT. It is translated as CASSPLGEKLFF.

This clone occurred a few times. The chain recombines TRBV6-1 with TRBJ2-1; no clear D gene. CDR3 length equals 13 residues. Germline CDR1 is MNHNS and CDR2 is SASEGT. The ends were cut back, 1 base at V and 6 bases at J, with 7 bases in the middle. CDR3 amino acids: CASSEVTINEQFF. In DNA, the CDR3 is TGTGCCAGCAGTGAAGTCACTATCAATGAGCAGTTCTTC.

The chain couples TRBV5-1 to TRBJ1-2, with 7 bases fitting TRBD1. The V segment lost 4 bases and the J segment 5 bases; nucleotides outside the gene matches: 5. This CDR3 has 13 amino acids. The germline V gene has CDR1 SGHRS and CDR2 YFSETQ. CDR3 coding DNA: TGCGCCAGCAGCATGGGACAGACTTATGGCTACACCTTC. Its translation: CASSMGQTYGYTF.

V gene TRBV7-8 combines with J gene TRBJ1-3; D is uncertain. Between the trimmed V and J ends, which lost 5 bases and 3 bases, there was a span of 11 bases. Germline-derived CDR1 and CDR2 are SGHVS and FQNEAQ. This CDR3 region has 14 residues. The CDR3 spells CASSPPSGGNTIYF. CDR3 sequence (DNA): TGTGCCAGCAGCCCGCCGAGTGGTGGAAACACCATATATTTT.

The chain employs TRBV5-5 and TRBJ1-2; maybe TRBD1 (5 bases). The CDR3 consists of 14 residues. Trimming left V 4 bases short and J 4 bases short, with 14 bases between. Germline V lookup: CDR1 SGHKS, CDR2 YYEKEE (reference sequence). The CDR3 region is CASSPGGSGYGYTF. CDR3 coding DNA: TGTGCCAGCAGCCCGGGGGGGAGCGGCTATGGCTACACCTTC.

This chain joins TRBV29-1 and TRBJ1-1; 8 nucleotides agree with TRBD1. The CDR3 has 14 amino acids. Germline V CDR1 and CDR2: SQVTM, ANQGSEA. V gave up 6 bases and J gave up 6 bases; unmatched junction bases: 12. The CDR3 here is CSVVDRGPISEAFF. In DNA form, the CDR3 reads TGCAGCGTAGTAGACAGGGGCCCTATCTCTGAAGCTTTCTTT.

V gene TRBV2 combines with J gene TRBJ1-1; 9 nucleotides line up with TRBD1. Per the germline V gene, CDR1 is SNHLY and CDR2 is FYNNEI. This CDR3 has 15 residues. Losses at the gene ends were 7 bases for V and 4 bases for J; bases not matched to a gene: 10. The chain's CDR3 is CASTKEGQGSTEAFF. In DNA, the CDR3 is TGTGCCAGCACTAAAGAAGGACAGGGGAGCACTGAAGCTTTCTTT.

The V call is TRBV7-2, the J call TRBJ1-1; no firm D call. CDR3 length: 13 amino acids. CDR1 is SGHTA, CDR2 FQGNSA, per germline. The germline V and J ends were trimmed by 7 bases and 1 base, with 10 bases remaining between them. The CDR3: CASKASGNTEAFF. CDR3 DNA: TGTGCCAGCAAAGCTTCTGGGAACACTGAAGCTTTCTTT.

The chain recombines TRBV19 with TRBJ1-1; D may be TRBD1 (5 bases). Germline V gives CDR1 LNHDA, CDR2 SQIVND (reference sequence). This CDR3 comprises 14 residues. The V end was cut by 3 bases, the J end by 0 bases, with 8 bases between. This CDR3 is CASSMGPVNTEAFF. The CDR3 DNA reads as TGTGCCAGTAGTATGGGGCCGGTGAACACTGAAGCTTTCTTT.

The CDR3 here is CASSPQTGGGANVLTF. The CDR3 bases are TGTGCCAGCTCACCCCAGACGGGAGGGGGGGCCAACGTCCTGACTTTC. This rearrangement joins TRBV18 to TRBJ2-6; 8 bases align to TRBD2. Losses at the gene ends were 3 bases for V and 4 bases for J; bases not matched to a gene: 5. The CDR3 runs to 16 residues. Germline-derived CDR1 and CDR2 are KGHSH and LQKENI.

This clone was counted a few times. The chain has TRBV28 and TRBJ2-2, with TRBD1 matching over 12 bases. After removal of 6 bases from V and 4 bases from J, the junction contained 6 bases not matched to a gene. CDR3 length: 16 amino acids. Germline CDR1 reads MDHEN; CDR2 reads SYDVKM. Here the CDR3 DNA reads TGTGCCAGCAGGCGTGGGACAGGGGGCCTCACCGGGGAGCTGTTTTTT. It yields the protein CASRRGTGGLTGELFF. Drawing the rest from reference TRBV28 and TRBJ2-2, the complete variable domain is DVKVTQSSRYLVKRTGEKVFLECVQDMDHENMFWYRQDPGLGLRLIYFSYDVKMKEKGDIPEGYSVSREKKERFSLILESASTNQTSMYLCASRRGTGGLTGELFFGEGSRLTVL.

V usage is TRBV5-6 and J usage is TRBJ1-2; D not resolved. CDR1 and CDR2 from the germline V gene are SGHDT and YYEEEE. This CDR3 is built from 13 residues. Between the trimmed V and J ends, which lost 2 bases and 5 bases, there was a span of 10 bases. The CDR3 DNA follows: TGTGCCAGCAGCTTCTACTTAGAATATGGCTACACCTTC. This sequence encodes CASSFYLEYGYTF.